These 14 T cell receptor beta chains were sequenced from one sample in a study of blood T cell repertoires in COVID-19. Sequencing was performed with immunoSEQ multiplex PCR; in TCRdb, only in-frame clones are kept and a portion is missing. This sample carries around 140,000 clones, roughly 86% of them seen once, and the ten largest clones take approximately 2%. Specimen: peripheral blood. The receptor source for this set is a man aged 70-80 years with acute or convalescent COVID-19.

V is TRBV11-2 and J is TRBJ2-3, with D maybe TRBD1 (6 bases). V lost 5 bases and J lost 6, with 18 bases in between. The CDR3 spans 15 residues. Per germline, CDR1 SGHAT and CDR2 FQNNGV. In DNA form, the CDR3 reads TGTGCCAGCAGCGGGAACAGGGTGAGGCCTGATACGCAGTATTTT. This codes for CASSGNRVRPDTQYF. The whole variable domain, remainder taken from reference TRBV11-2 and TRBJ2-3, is EAGVAQSPRYKIIEKRQSVAFWCNPISGHATLYWYQQILGQGPKLLIQFQNNGVVDDSQLPKDRFSAERLKGVDSTLKIQPAKLEDSAVYLCASSGNRVRPDTQYFGPGTRLTVL.

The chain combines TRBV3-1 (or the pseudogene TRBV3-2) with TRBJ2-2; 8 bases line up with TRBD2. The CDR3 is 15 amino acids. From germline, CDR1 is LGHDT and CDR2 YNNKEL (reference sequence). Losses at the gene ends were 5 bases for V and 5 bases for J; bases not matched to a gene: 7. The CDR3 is CASSTRLAQTGELFF. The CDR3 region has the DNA TGTGCCAGCAGCACGCGACTAGCGCAAACCGGGGAGCTGTTTTTT.

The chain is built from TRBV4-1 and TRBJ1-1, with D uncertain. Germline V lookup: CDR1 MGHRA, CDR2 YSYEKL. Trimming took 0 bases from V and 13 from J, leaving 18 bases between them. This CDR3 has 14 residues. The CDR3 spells CASSQEGRSPRGFF. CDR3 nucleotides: TGCGCCAGCAGCCAAGAAGGGAGATCCCCTCGGGGTTTCTTT.

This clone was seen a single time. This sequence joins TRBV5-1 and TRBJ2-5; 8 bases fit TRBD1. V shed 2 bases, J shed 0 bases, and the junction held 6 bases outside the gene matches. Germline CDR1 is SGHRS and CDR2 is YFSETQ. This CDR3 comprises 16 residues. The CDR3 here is CASSLRTGSYQETQYF. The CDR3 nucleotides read TGCGCCAGCAGCTTAAGGACAGGGTCGTACCAAGAGACCCAGTACTTC.

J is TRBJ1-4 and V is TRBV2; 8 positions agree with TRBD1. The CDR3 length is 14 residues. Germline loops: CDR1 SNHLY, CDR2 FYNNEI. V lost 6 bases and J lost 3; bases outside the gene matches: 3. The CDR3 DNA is TGTGCCAGCAGGGGACAGGCGGCTAATGAAAAACTGTTTTTT. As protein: CASRGQAANEKLFF.

CDR3 region: CASSTRVAGVSEQYF. The DNA of the CDR3 is TGTGCCAGCAGCACTCGGGTAGCGGGAGTGAGCGAGCAGTACTTC. This rearrangement joins TRBV7-9 to TRBJ2-7; 9 nucleotides agree with TRBD2. The length of the CDR3 is 15 residues. J was trimmed by 6 bases and V by 5 bases; bases with no gene match: 11. The V gene's germline CDR1 is SEHNR and CDR2 FQNEAQ (reference sequence). Variable domain in full (rest from reference TRBV7-9 and TRBJ2-7): DTGVSQNPRHKITKRGQNVTFRCDPISEHNRLYWYRQTLGQGPEFLTYFQNEAQLEKSRLLSDRFSAERPKGSFSTLEIQRTEQGDSAMYLCASSTRVAGVSEQYFGPGTRLTVT.

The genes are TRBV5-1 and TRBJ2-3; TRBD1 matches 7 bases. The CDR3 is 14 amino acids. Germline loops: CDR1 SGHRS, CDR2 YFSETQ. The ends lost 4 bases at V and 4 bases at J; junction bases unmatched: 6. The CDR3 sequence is CASSQDRNADTQYF. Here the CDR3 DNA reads TGCGCCAGCAGCCAGGACAGGAACGCAGATACGCAGTATTTT.

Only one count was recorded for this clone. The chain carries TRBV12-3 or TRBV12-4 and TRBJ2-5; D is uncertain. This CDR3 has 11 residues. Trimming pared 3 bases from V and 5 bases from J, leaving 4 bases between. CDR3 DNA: TGTGCCAGCAGTTTCAGGGAGACCCAGTACTTC. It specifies CASSFRETQYF.

CDR3 in DNA: TGTGCCAGCAGTGACGCGGGAGGAGCGCCCGGGGAGCTGTTTTTT. As protein: CASSDAGGAPGELFF. J is TRBJ2-2 and V is TRBV6-1; 8 bases map to TRBD2. The germline V gene encodes CDR1 MNHNS and CDR2 SASEGT. The CDR3 runs to 15 residues. J gave up 6 bases and V 3 bases, and 6 bases lay outside the gene matches.

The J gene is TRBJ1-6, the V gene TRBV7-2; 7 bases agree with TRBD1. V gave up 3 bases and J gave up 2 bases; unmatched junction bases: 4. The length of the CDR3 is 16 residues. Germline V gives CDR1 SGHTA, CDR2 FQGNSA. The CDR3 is CASSFQGGAYNSPLHF. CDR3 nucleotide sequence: TGTGCCAGCAGCTTCCAGGGGGGCGCCTATAATTCACCCCTCCACTTT.

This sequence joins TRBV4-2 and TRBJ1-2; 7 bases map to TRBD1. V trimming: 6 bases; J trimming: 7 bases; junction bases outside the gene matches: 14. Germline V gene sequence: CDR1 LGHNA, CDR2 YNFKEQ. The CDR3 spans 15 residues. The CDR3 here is CASSHTDRDSGGYTF. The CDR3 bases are TGTGCCAGCAGTCATACTGACAGGGACAGCGGTGGCTACACCTTC.

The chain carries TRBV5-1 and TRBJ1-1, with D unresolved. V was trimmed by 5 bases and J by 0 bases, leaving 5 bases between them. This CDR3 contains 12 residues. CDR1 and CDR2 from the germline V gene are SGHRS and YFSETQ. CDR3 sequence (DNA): TGCGCCAGCAGGAGGATGAACACTGAAGCTTTCTTT. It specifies CASRRMNTEAFF.

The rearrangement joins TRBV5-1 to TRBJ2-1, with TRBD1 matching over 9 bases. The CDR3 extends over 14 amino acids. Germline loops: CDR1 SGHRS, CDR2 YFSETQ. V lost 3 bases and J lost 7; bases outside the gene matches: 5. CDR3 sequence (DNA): TGCGCCAGCAGCTACTGGACAGGGGTGAATGAGCAGTTCTTC. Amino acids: CASSYWTGVNEQFF.

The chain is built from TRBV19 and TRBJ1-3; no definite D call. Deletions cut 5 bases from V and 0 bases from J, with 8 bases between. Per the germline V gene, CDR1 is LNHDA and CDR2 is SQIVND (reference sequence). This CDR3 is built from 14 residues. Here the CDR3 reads CASSRGDSGNTIYF. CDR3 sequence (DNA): TGTGCCAGTAGTCGGGGAGACTCTGGAAACACCATATATTTT.